These 26 T cell receptor beta chains were sequenced from one sample in a study of technical replicates of blood from a handful of donors. Repertoires were generated with immunoSEQ multiplex PCR, while TCRdb's copy carries only in-frame clones and drops some. Among roughly 73,000 clones, around 93% were seen once, and the ten largest hold about 0.25%. Sequences were obtained from T cells isolated from PBMCs. The receptors derive from a human donor in good health.

The chain employs TRBV10-3 and TRBJ2-3; 7 bases line up with TRBD1. The germline gives CDR1 ENHRY, CDR2 SYGVKD. The CDR3 has 14 amino acids. J was trimmed by 4 bases and V by 6 bases; bases with no gene match: 7. This chain's CDR3 is CAIRGDRVADTQYF. The CDR3 DNA reads as TGTGCCATCAGGGGAGACAGGGTTGCAGATACGCAGTATTTT.

The gene calls are TRBV25-1 and TRBJ1-2; tentative D call: TRBD1 (5 bases). The ends were cut back, 7 bases at V and 3 bases at J, with 15 bases in the middle. CDR1 is MGHDK, CDR2 SYGVNS, per germline. The CDR3 runs to 14 residues. CDR3 sequence reads: CASTPAGQYYGYTF. DNA of the CDR3: TGTGCCAGCACCCCGGCAGGGCAATACTATGGCTACACCTTC.

V usage is TRBV9 and J usage is TRBJ1-1; possibly TRBD1 for D (6 bases). With 2 bases removed from V and 1 base from J, the gap between germline ends came to 9 bases. Germline V gives CDR1 SGDLS, CDR2 YYNGEE. The CDR3 has 14 amino acids. CDR3 in DNA: TGTGCCAGCAGCGTCTCGGACAGGAACACTGAAGCTTTCTTT. Protein product: CASSVSDRNTEAFF.

V is TRBV2 and J is TRBJ2-7; perhaps TRBD2 as D (7 bases). V gave up 6 bases and J gave up 4 bases, with 16 bases separating them. Germline values: CDR1 SNHLY, CDR2 FYNNEI. This CDR3 spans 14 amino acids. CDR3 coding DNA: TGTGCCAGCAGAAGAGGGGGGGAATCTTACGAGCAGTACTTC. Its translation is CASRRGGESYEQYF. The full variable domain, its missing parts supplied by reference TRBV2 and TRBJ2-7, is EPEVTQTPSHQVTQMGQEVILRCVPISNHLYFYWYRQILGQKVEFLVSFYNNEISEKSEIFDDQFSVERPDGSNFTLKIRSTKLEDSAMYFCASRRGGESYEQYFGPGTRLTVT.

This clone was seen only once. The rearrangement uses TRBV28 and TRBJ2-5, with a possible D match to TRBD1 (6 bases). This CDR3 contains 15 residues. Between the trimmed V and J ends, which lost 2 bases and 2 bases, there was a span of 12 bases. Germline CDR1 MDHEN, CDR2 SYDVKM. The CDR3 region has the DNA TGTGCCAGCAGTTTACCAGGGGCGCATCAAGAGACCCAGTACTTC. It is translated as CASSLPGAHQETQYF.

This chain joins TRBV30 and TRBJ1-2; the match to TRBD1 covers 7 bases. In germline, CDR1 is GTSNPN, CDR2 SVGIG (reference sequence). This CDR3 comprises 13 residues. V shed 4 bases, J shed 10 bases, and the junction held 12 bases outside the gene matches. This CDR3 is CAWTRQGHSSYTF. CDR3 DNA sequence: TGTGCCTGGACCAGACAGGGCCACAGCTCCTACACCTTC.

V and J are TRBV27 and TRBJ2-1; 7 bases line up with TRBD2. The CDR3 consists of 15 residues. CDR1 is MNHEY and CDR2 is SMNVEV in the germline V gene (reference sequence). The J segment lost 3 bases and the V segment lost 8 bases, leaving 10 bases of the junction unmatched. The CDR3 here is CASLPSGGIYNEQFF. DNA of the CDR3: TGTGCCAGCTTACCCTCGGGGGGAATCTACAATGAGCAGTTCTTC.

The gene calls are TRBV11-2 and TRBJ1-3, with 9 nucleotides matching TRBD1. The CDR3 is 17 residues long. Unmatched junction bases numbered 10, after V lost 5 bases and J lost 2 bases. Germline lookup yields CDR1 SGHAT and CDR2 FQNNGV. The CDR3 DNA follows: TGTGCCAGCAGCCGAACGACCGGGACAGGGACTGGAAACACCATATATTTT. The encoded protein is CASSRTTGTGTGNTIYF.

CDR3 nucleotide sequence: TGTGCCAGCAGCTCCGGGGTTTATCAGCCCCAGCATTTT. The encoded protein is CASSSGVYQPQHF. This chain connects TRBV5-6 to TRBJ1-5; D uncertain. Trimming pared 3 bases from V and 5 bases from J, leaving 9 bases between. CDR3 size: 13 residues. The germline CDR1 and CDR2 sequences are SGHDT and YYEEEE.

This sequence joins TRBV10-2 and TRBJ1-1; D call uncertain. Germline CDR1 reads WSHSY; CDR2 reads SAAADI. The CDR3 runs 13 residues. The V end lost 8 bases, the J end lost 4 bases, and 14 bases lay between the germline ends. CDR3 nucleotide sequence: TGCGCCAGCCGTTCGGGAACGGGCACTGAAGCTTTCTTT. It codes for CASRSGTGTEAFF.

V and J are TRBV29-1 and TRBJ2-4; TRBD1 might be the D (5 bases). The CDR3 is 14 amino acids. Trimming pared 8 bases from V and 0 bases from J, leaving 14 bases between. CDR1 is SQVTM, CDR2 ANQGSEA, per germline. CDR3 coding DNA: TGCAGCTGCACAGGTGACCTAGCCAAAAACATTCAGTACTTC. It yields the protein CSCTGDLAKNIQYF. Looking up the rest from reference TRBV29-1 and TRBJ2-4 gives the full variable domain: SAVISQKPSRDICQRGTSLTIQCQVDSQVTMMFWYRQQPGQSLTLIATANQGSEATYESGFVIDKFPISRPNLTFSTLTVSNMSPEDSSIYLCSCTGDLAKNIQYFGAGTRLSVL.

The chain employs TRBV10-3 and TRBJ2-2; 8 nucleotides line up with TRBD1. There are 17 residues in the CDR3. Germline V CDR1 and CDR2: ENHRY, SYGVKD. Germline trimming cut 5 bases from V and 5 bases from J; bases unmatched to any gene: 13. Here the CDR3 DNA reads TGTGCCATCAGTCCCCGGACAGGGCTCGGTAGGACCGGGGAGCTGTTTTTT. This encodes CAISPRTGLGRTGELFF.

This chain joins TRBV6-1 and TRBJ1-2; D is unclear. Germline CDR1 reads MNHNS; CDR2 reads SASEGT. CDR3 size: 15 residues. V gave up 2 bases and J gave up 13 bases, with 23 bases separating them. CDR3 sequence: CASSEKTGYRLEATF. The CDR3 bases are TGTGCCAGCAGTGAAAAGACGGGCTATCGCCTGGAGGCCACCTTC.

The rearrangement uses TRBV28 and TRBJ2-5, with a possible D match to TRBD2 (6 bases). The CDR3 spans 13 residues. Germline CDR1 and CDR2: MDHEN and SYDVKM. V lost 3 bases and J 4 bases, leaving 9 bases between the germline ends. Here the CDR3 reads CASSFGTLETQYF. The CDR3 coding sequence is TGTGCCAGCAGTTTCGGGACTCTAGAGACCCAGTACTTC.

V gene TRBV29-1 combines with J gene TRBJ2-5, with a possible D match to TRBD2 (5 bases). The CDR3 totals 13 residues. Germline V gene sequence: CDR1 SQVTM, CDR2 ANQGSEA. Between the trimmed V and J ends, which lost 4 bases and 1 base, there was a span of 10 bases. Written as DNA, the CDR3 is TGCAGCGTTGTTGAGGGCCCCCAAGAGACCCAGTACTTC. Translating gives CSVVEGPQETQYF.

This clone occurred once. This chain joins TRBV4-1 and TRBJ2-7; D is unresolved. The CDR3 covers 14 residues. The V gene's germline CDR1 is MGHRA and CDR2 YSYEKL. V was shortened by 2 bases and J by 2 bases, with 10 bases between the two germline ends. CDR3 bases: TGCGCCAGCAGCCAAAACCCCGAGGCCTACGAGCAGTACTTC. It translates to CASSQNPEAYEQYF.

V usage is TRBV4-1 and J usage is TRBJ1-2, with TRBD1 identical over 11 bases. J lost 7 bases, V lost 3 bases, and 7 bases had no gene match. CDR1 and CDR2 (germline): MGHRA, YSYEKL. The CDR3 is 15 residues long. CDR3 amino acids: CASSQYPGTGGGYTF. The CDR3 coding sequence is TGCGCCAGCAGCCAGTATCCGGGGACAGGGGGTGGCTACACCTTC.

V is TRBV6-5 and J is TRBJ1-1, with 8 positions matching TRBD1. J was trimmed by 1 base and V by 4 bases; bases with no gene match: 5. Per germline, CDR1 MNHEY and CDR2 SVGAGI. The CDR3 has 15 amino acids. CDR3 DNA sequence: TGTGCCAGCAGTTCGACAGGGGTATCGAACACTGAAGCTTTCTTT. It encodes CASSSTGVSNTEAFF.

The chain links TRBV6-5 to TRBJ2-7, with 11 bases that match TRBD1. V was clipped by 2 bases and J by 4 bases; unmatched bases: 7. The CDR3 is made up of 16 amino acids. Germline loops: CDR1 MNHEY, CDR2 SVGAGI. CDR3 protein: CASSYGTGGPLYEQYF. The CDR3, as DNA: TGTGCCAGCAGTTACGGGACAGGGGGACCTCTTTACGAGCAGTACTTC.

In this sample, this clone turned up once. The chain links TRBV6-4 to TRBJ2-2, with D maybe TRBD2 (5 bases). V lost 4 bases to trimming and J lost 1 base, with 10 bases between them. Germline V gene sequence: CDR1 MRHNA, CDR2 SNTAGT. The CDR3 is made up of 15 amino acids. CDR3 bases: TGTGCCAGCAGTGCCGCCGGGGAGAACACCGGGGAGCTGTTTTTT. It is translated as CASSAAGENTGELFF.

The chain combines TRBV5-4 with TRBJ1-2; 9 nucleotides align to TRBD1. Germline values: CDR1 SGHNT, CDR2 YYREEE (reference sequence). This CDR3 has 13 residues. V dropped 4 bases and J dropped 7; count of bases not matched to a gene: 5. CDR3 sequence (DNA): TGTGCCAGCAGCACCGGGACAGGGAGTGGCTACACCTTC. Translation gives CASSTGTGSGYTF.

This chain links TRBV7-9 with TRBJ1-2; D is undetermined. Germline CDR1 is SEHNR and CDR2 is FQNEAQ (reference sequence). The CDR3 length is 15 residues. V was shortened by 1 base and J by 2 bases, with 11 bases between the two germline ends. The CDR3 protein is CASSLEEEANYGYTF. CDR3 DNA sequence: TGTGCCAGCAGCTTAGAGGAGGAAGCAAACTATGGCTACACCTTC. Looking up the rest from reference TRBV7-9 and TRBJ1-2 gives the full variable domain: DTGVSQNPRHKITKRGQNVTFRCDPISEHNRLYWYRQTLGQGPEFLTYFQNEAQLEKSRLLSDRFSAERPKGSFSTLEIQRTEQGDSAMYLCASSLEEEANYGYTFGSGTRLTVV.

The chain joins TRBV5-1 to TRBJ1-3; a possible D gene is TRBD1 (6 bases). This CDR3 is 14 amino acids long. Per the germline V gene, CDR1 is SGHRS and CDR2 is YFSETQ. Between the trimmed V and J ends, which lost 4 bases and 3 bases, there was a span of 11 bases. CDR3 protein: CASSADSFGNTIYF. For the CDR3, the DNA is TGCGCCAGCAGCGCGGACAGTTTTGGAAACACCATATATTTT.

The chain recombines TRBV4-1 with TRBJ2-5; possibly TRBD2 for D (6 bases). CDR1 and CDR2 (germline): MGHRA, YSYEKL. This CDR3 spans 15 amino acids. Trimming took off 1 base at V and 3 bases at J, with 12 bases between the two ends. CDR3 nucleotides: TGCGCCAGCAGCCAAGCGACTAGGATGAAAGAGACCCAGTACTTC. Translated: CASSQATRMKETQYF.

The chain recombines TRBV5-6 with TRBJ1-1; no definite D call. The CDR3 is made up of 14 amino acids. V was clipped by 6 bases and J by 5 bases, with 17 bases between them. CDR1 and CDR2 (germline): SGHDT, YYEEEE. CDR3 coding DNA: TGTGCCAGCACCACCAACCTCAGGAGGACTGAAGCTTTCTTT. Its protein product is CASTTNLRRTEAFF.

CDR3 nucleotide sequence: TGTGCCAGCAGTTCGAAGAAACGGACTAGCGGGAGCTGGGTTGAGCAGTTCTTC. Its protein product is CASSSKKRTSGSWVEQFF. J is TRBJ2-1 and V is TRBV28, with 13 bases matching TRBD2. J gave up 9 bases and V 4 bases, and 15 bases lay outside the gene matches. The CDR3 sequence is 18 residues long. CDR1 is MDHEN and CDR2 is SYDVKM in the germline V gene.